Listed below are T cell receptor beta chains from one sample, sequenced in a study of cytomegalovirus exposure and HLA in healthy donors. Assay used: immunoSEQ multiplex PCR; TCRdb lists only in-frame clones, some missing. This table holds about 160,000 clones, about nine tenths found once. The sequenced sample consisted of PBMCs. These receptors originate from a young woman in good health and CMV-seropositive. Both conserved end residues are part of each CDR3. The D gene is left open where the match is weak. The size entry is marked missing in some rows and otherwise reads once, few, many or a size class.

clone_size d_call j_call v_call cdr3_aa cdr3_nt
- - TRBJ1-2 TRBV16 CASSHYDSGYTF TGTGCCAGCAGCCACTATGACAGCGGCTACACCTTC
- - TRBJ1-2 TRBV7-4 CASSLTEGYGYTF TGTGCCAGCAGCTTAACGGAGGGCTATGGCTACACCTTC
- - TRBJ2-1 TRBV20-1 CSARPQEQFF TGCAGTGCTAGACCCCAGGAGCAGTTCTTC
- - TRBJ2-7 TRBV10-3 CAISPRRLGAPYEQYF TGTGCCATCAGTCCTCGACGACTAGGAGCCCCTTACGAGCAGTACTTC
- - TRBJ2-7 TRBV6-5 CASSYSPSSYEQYF TGTGCCAGCAGTTACTCGCCGAGCTCCTACGAGCAGTACTTC
- TRBD1 TRBJ2-7 TRBV30 CAWSGDRTYEQYF TGTGCCTGGAGTGGGGACAGAACCTACGAGCAGTACTTC
once - TRBJ1-2 TRBV14 CASSPTYHGIRGYGYTF TGTGCCAGCAGCCCCACCTACCACGGCATCAGGGGCTATGGCTACACCTTC
- - TRBJ1-2 TRBV6-5 CASSSGQLPGGYTF TGTGCCAGCAGTTCCGGACAGCTGCCTGGGGGCTACACCTTC
- - TRBJ1-4 TRBV7-2 CASSLAQGRFEKLFF TGTGCCAGCAGCTTAGCGCAGGGTAGATTCGAAAAACTGTTTTTT
once TRBD2 TRBJ2-7 TRBV7-2 CASSLTGLAIEQYF TGTGCCAGCAGCCTTACTGGACTAGCGATCGAGCAGTACTTC
- TRBD2 TRBJ2-3 TRBV29-1 CSVSGTVDTQYF TGCAGCGTTAGCGGGACGGTAGATACGCAGTATTTT
- TRBD2 TRBJ2-1 TRBV30 CAWGGSESYNEQFF TGTGCCTGGGGCGGGAGTGAGTCCTACAATGAGCAGTTCTTC
- - TRBJ2-7 TRBV6-5 CASSPPGGSRGEQYF TGTGCCAGCAGTCCCCCCGGAGGAAGCAGGGGCGAGCAGTACTTC
once - TRBJ2-1 TRBV7-6 CASSLDTNEQFF TGTGCCAGCAGCTTAGACACCAATGAGCAGTTCTTC
- - TRBJ2-7 TRBV30 CAWSGRGAYEQYF TGTGCCTGGAGTGGCAGGGGCGCCTACGAGCAGTACTTC
- TRBD2 TRBJ2-1 TRBV11-2 CASSYGTIRRNEQFF TGTGCCAGCAGTTACGGGACTATTCGTAGGAATGAGCAGTTCTTC
- - TRBJ2-3 TRBV27 CASSLYLGDTDTQYF TGTGCCAGCAGTTTATATCTGGGAGATACAGATACGCAGTATTTT
once - TRBJ1-4 TRBV7-6 CASSLDINEKLFF TGTGCCAGCAGCTTAGACATTAATGAAAAACTGTTTTTT
- TRBD2 TRBJ2-1 TRBV5-6 CASSPLTSGRRSEQFF TGTGCCAGCAGCCCTCTAACTAGCGGGAGAAGGTCGGAGCAGTTCTTC
once - TRBJ1-2 TRBV6-6 CASTYVFGVYGYTF TGTGCCAGCACGTACGTTTTTGGAGTCTATGGCTACACCTTC
- TRBD2 TRBJ2-3 TRBV29-1 CSSWTSGRGATDTQYF TGCAGCTCTTGGACTAGCGGGAGGGGGGCCACCGATACGCAGTATTTT
- - TRBJ2-3 TRBV18 CASSPGGVSTDTQYF TGTGCCAGCTCACCAGGCGGGGTAAGCACAGATACGCAGTATTTT
- TRBD1 TRBJ2-7 TRBV11-2 CASSLLGTASYEQYF TGTGCCAGCAGCTTATTAGGGACAGCCTCCTACGAGCAGTACTTC
few TRBD2 TRBJ2-3 TRBV5-1 CASSGQAGIGTDTQYF TGCGCCAGCAGTGGGCAAGCGGGAATAGGCACAGATACGCAGTATTTT
few TRBD2 TRBJ2-1 TRBV19 CASSMRLAGVSDEQFF TGTGCCAGTAGTATGAGACTAGCGGGAGTATCCGATGAGCAGTTCTTC
- - TRBJ1-2 TRBV4-2 CASSQDLGTLRGYTF TGTGCCAGCAGCCAAGATTTAGGCACCCTGAGGGGCTACACCTTC
- TRBD1 TRBJ1-1 TRBV7-9 CASSFGTTGYTEAFF TGTGCCAGCAGCTTCGGGACGACAGGGTACACTGAAGCTTTCTTT
- TRBD2 TRBJ2-7 TRBV10-3 CAISQRLAGDHEQYF TGTGCCATCAGTCAAAGACTAGCGGGAGACCACGAGCAGTACTTC
- TRBD1 TRBJ2-2 TRBV7-9 CASSFIQGAGELFF TGTGCCAGCAGCTTCATCCAGGGGGCCGGGGAGCTGTTTTTT
- TRBD1 TRBJ2-7 TRBV4-3 CASSQGAGTGDLKQYF TGCGCCAGCAGCCAGGGCGCCGGGACAGGCGATCTTAAGCAGTACTTC
- TRBD1 TRBJ1-1 TRBV28 CASSLGTADAFF TGTGCCAGCAGTTTAGGGACAGCCGACGCTTTCTTT
- - TRBJ1-1 TRBV28 CASSLPNTVMNTEAFF TGTGCCAGCAGTTTGCCCAATACAGTAATGAACACTGAAGCTTTCTTT
- - TRBJ2-5 TRBV2 CASRVEETQYF TGTGCCAGCAGGGTTGAGGAGACCCAGTACTTC
- TRBD1 TRBJ1-4 TRBV7-2 CASSLGDRATNEKLFF TGTGCCAGCAGCTTAGGGGACAGAGCAACTAATGAAAAACTGTTTTTT
- - TRBJ2-1 TRBV5-6 CASSSLSVLSYNEQFF TGTGCCAGCAGCTCCCTTTCGGTCCTCTCCTACAATGAGCAGTTCTTC